These 20 T cell receptor beta chains share one sample of origin, sequenced in a study of shared clonotypes between healthy human individuals (TCRdb year 2020). The library was obtained by the immunoSEQ multiplex PCR assay. As stored in TCRdb, this immuneACCESS dataset retains in-frame rearrangements with V and J assigned. A fraction of the clones does not appear; measured against another copy, unresolved V genes explain less than half of the discrepancy, and the remainder lacks a known reason. Recorded for this sample are over 2 million clones; less than 95% of them occurred a single time. 1% to 1.3% of the sample is taken by the ten largest. For the CD8 naive samples, CD45RO-negative cells were positively selected for CCR7, yielding a CD45RA+CCR7+ population from which TemRA cells were excluded. Sequencing was done on a sample of naive CD8+ T cells sorted from blood. The sample's cell subset or site label is to be understood as: CD45RA+CCR7+. The receptor source for this set is a young man in good health.

V is TRBV5-8 and J is TRBJ2-5; D perhaps matches TRBD1 (5 bases). CDR1 is SGHTS, CDR2 YDEGEE, per germline. V was pared by 0 bases and J by 5 bases, with 14 bases between. This CDR3 comprises 15 residues. The CDR3 sequence: CASSLDVSKGETQYF. The DNA for the CDR3 is TGTGCCAGCAGCTTGGACGTTAGTAAGGGGGAGACCCAGTACTTC. Complete variable domain (other parts from reference TRBV5-8 and TRBJ2-5): EAGVTQSPTHLIKTRGQQATLRCSPISGHTSVYWYQQALGLGLQFLLWYDEGEERNRGNFPPRFSGRQFPNYSSELNVNALELEDSALYLCASSLDVSKGETQYFGPGTRLLVL.

The chain links TRBV4-1 to TRBJ2-1; TRBD2 matches 11 bases. V dropped 2 bases and J dropped 5; count of bases not matched to a gene: 11. The CDR3 is made up of 18 amino acids. CDR1 is MGHRA and CDR2 is YSYEKL in the germline V gene. As DNA, the CDR3 is TGCGCCAGCAGCCAACTAAGGGCTAGCGGGGGGCTTGACAATGAGCAGTTCTTC. It codes for CASSQLRASGGLDNEQFF.

As to this clone: Within the sample, other DNA sequences also encode this same CDR3. This chain joins TRBV19 and TRBJ1-1, with a tentative D call TRBD1 (6 bases). Trimming pared 3 bases from V and 8 bases from J, leaving 10 bases between. The CDR3 has 12 amino acids. CDR1 and CDR2 (germline): LNHDA, SQIVND (reference sequence). The DNA of the CDR3 is TGTGCCAGTAGTATCTGGGGGGGCGAAGCTTTCTTT. Translated: CASSIWGGEAFF.

The chain carries TRBV12-5 and TRBJ2-7; TRBD2 matches 10 bases. Per the germline V gene, CDR1 is LGHNT and CDR2 is FRNRAP. V lost 6 bases, J lost 5 bases, and 7 bases stayed unmatched. The CDR3 is 14 residues long. The CDR3 spells CASGRGTSVNEQYF. In DNA, the CDR3 is TGTGCTAGTGGGAGAGGGACTAGCGTTAACGAGCAGTACTTC.

The chain joins TRBV19 to TRBJ1-4; TRBD1 matches 10 bases. V was pared by 9 bases and J by 6 bases, with 4 bases of the junction left unmatched. The CDR3 runs to 13 residues. The germline gives CDR1 LNHDA, CDR2 SQIVND (reference sequence). This chain's CDR3 is CASLGTGDEKLFF. The CDR3 DNA is TGTGCCAGCCTCGGGACAGGGGATGAAAAACTGTTTTTT.

The V gene is TRBV2, the J gene TRBJ1-6, with 10 bases identical to TRBD1. CDR1 SNHLY and CDR2 FYNNEI come from the germline V gene. After removal of 4 bases from V and 6 bases from J, the junction contained 6 bases not matched to a gene. The CDR3 is 16 amino acids. CDR3 in amino acids: CASSGTGGSGNSPLHF. Written as DNA, the CDR3 is TGTGCCAGCAGTGGGACAGGGGGGTCGGGTAATTCACCCCTCCACTTT.

Turning to this clone: Other DNA sequences in this specimen translate into the identical CDR3. J is TRBJ2-7 and V is TRBV7-6, with D perhaps TRBD1 or TRBD2 (6 bases each). CDR1 is SGHVS and CDR2 is FNYEAQ in the germline V gene. The CDR3 contains 14 residues. The germline V and J ends were trimmed by 1 base and 3 bases, with 10 bases remaining between them. The CDR3 is CASSLEGGGYEQYF. CDR3 nucleotides: TGTGCCAGCAGCTTAGAGGGGGGAGGCTACGAGCAGTACTTC.

The rearrangement uses TRBV5-4 and TRBJ2-7, with 15 bases identical to TRBD2. With V trimmed by 4 bases and J by 4 bases, 6 bases remained unmatched. This CDR3 comprises 16 residues. Per the germline V gene, CDR1 is SGHNT and CDR2 is YYREEE (reference sequence). The CDR3 loop is CASSDGTSGGTYEQYF. For the CDR3, the DNA is TGTGCCAGCAGCGACGGGACTAGCGGGGGGACTTACGAGCAGTACTTC. Full variable domain (missing parts from reference TRBV5-4 and TRBJ2-7): ETGVTQSPTHLIKTRGQQVTLRCSSQSGHNTVSWYQQALGQGPQFIFQYYREEENGRGNFPPRFSGLQFPNYSSELNVNALELDDSALYLCASSDGTSGGTYEQYFGPGTRLTVT.

The J gene is TRBJ2-7, the V gene TRBV7-8; D unresolved. The germline V and J ends were trimmed by 7 bases and 1 base, with 23 bases remaining between them. Per the germline V gene, CDR1 is SGHVS and CDR2 is FQNEAQ. The CDR3 runs to 17 residues. The CDR3 loop is CASTRNRVGLRSYEQYF. Written as DNA, the CDR3 is TGTGCCAGCACCCGAAACCGGGTCGGTTTGAGATCCTACGAGCAGTACTTC.

Only one count was recorded for this clone. The V and J genes are TRBV18 and TRBJ2-7, with a weak D call TRBD2 (5 bases). CDR1 is KGHSH, CDR2 LQKENI, per germline. CDR3 length equals 15 residues. V was shortened by 0 bases and J by 3 bases, with 12 bases between the two germline ends. The DNA for the CDR3 is TGTGCCAGCTCACCACCGGAGGCCTCGGTCTACGAGCAGTACTTC. Its protein is CASSPPEASVYEQYF.

J is TRBJ2-7 and V is TRBV4-1, with 7 bases that match TRBD2. Germline loops: CDR1 MGHRA, CDR2 YSYEKL. V gave up 4 bases and J gave up 6 bases; unmatched junction bases: 9. This CDR3 region has 14 residues. The CDR3 spells CASSLAGAASEQYF. As DNA, the CDR3 is TGCGCCAGCAGCCTTGCGGGAGCCGCGAGCGAGCAGTACTTC.

The CDR3 sequence is CASSQDEETGGYQPQHF. As DNA, the CDR3 is TGCGCCAGCAGCCAAGATGAAGAGACAGGGGGCTATCAGCCCCAGCATTTT. The chain links TRBV4-1 to TRBJ1-5; 10 bases agree with TRBD1. The germline V gene encodes CDR1 MGHRA and CDR2 YSYEKL. There are 17 residues in the CDR3. V dropped 0 bases and J dropped 5; count of bases not matched to a gene: 7.

The chain uses TRBV4-1 and TRBJ2-1; unclear D gene. V lost 4 bases to trimming and J lost 0 bases, with 10 bases between them. Per the germline V gene, CDR1 is MGHRA and CDR2 is YSYEKL. This CDR3 contains 15 residues. The CDR3, as DNA: TGCGCCAGCAGCCGAGACTCGAGCTCCTACAATGAGCAGTTCTTC. It translates to CASSRDSSSYNEQFF.

V is TRBV6-1 and J is TRBJ2-7, with a tentative D call TRBD1 (6 bases). V lost 10 bases to trimming and J lost 4 bases, with 8 bases between them. This CDR3 is built from 10 residues. CDR1 and CDR2 from the germline V gene are MNHNS and SASEGT. In DNA, the CDR3 is TGTGCCATAGGGGGATACGAGCAGTACTTC. Translation gives CAIGGYEQYF.

Turning to this clone: The identical CDR3 is also encoded by other nucleotide sequences in the sample. This sequence joins TRBV27 and TRBJ1-5; TRBD1 might be the D (5 bases). CDR1 MNHEY and CDR2 SMNVEV come from the germline V gene (reference sequence). There are 13 residues in the CDR3. V lost 2 bases to trimming and J lost 4 bases, with 6 bases between them. CDR3 bases: TGTGCCAGCAGTTTAGGGACTAATCAGCCCCAGCATTTT. It encodes CASSLGTNQPQHF.

In DNA form, the CDR3 reads TGTGCCAGTAGTACGTCCGGGACAGGGGGCACACCCCTCCACTTT. Protein product: CASSTSGTGGTPLHF. V gene TRBV19 combines with J gene TRBJ1-6; TRBD1 matches 12 bases. The CDR3 runs 15 residues. The germline CDR1 and CDR2 sequences are LNHDA and SQIVND (reference sequence). V lost 4 bases and J lost 11; bases outside the gene matches: 6.

This clone was seen once. The V and J genes are TRBV4-1 and TRBJ2-1; possibly TRBD2 for D (6 bases). With 2 bases removed from V and 6 bases from J, the gap between germline ends came to 14 bases. The CDR3 is 15 residues long. CDR1 is MGHRA and CDR2 is YSYEKL in the germline V gene. CDR3 amino acids: CASSQLAWGPNEQFF. The CDR3 DNA sequence: TGCGCCAGCAGCCAACTAGCGTGGGGTCCCAATGAGCAGTTCTTC.

V usage is TRBV6-1 and J usage is TRBJ2-4, with D possibly being TRBD2 (6 bases). Between the trimmed V and J ends, which lost 1 base and 2 bases, there was a span of 18 bases. The CDR3 runs to 18 residues. In germline, CDR1 is MNHNS, CDR2 SASEGT. For the CDR3, the DNA is TGTGCCAGCAGTGAAGGGGTGGAGGGTCAGAAAACCAAAAACATTCAGTACTTC. It specifies CASSEGVEGQKTKNIQYF.

The chain combines TRBV28 with TRBJ1-5, with unresolved D. Between the trimmed V and J ends, which lost 1 base and 1 base, there was a span of 11 bases. Germline CDR1 reads MDHEN; CDR2 reads SYDVKM. The CDR3 covers 16 residues. The CDR3 DNA follows: TGTGCCAGCAGTTTATTATGGGAGGAGAGCAATCAGCCCCAGCATTTT. Translation: CASSLLWEESNQPQHF.

The chain uses TRBV4-1 and TRBJ2-7; D may be TRBD2 (6 bases). In germline, CDR1 is MGHRA, CDR2 YSYEKL. The CDR3 has 16 amino acids. V was pared by 3 bases and J by 5 bases, with 20 bases between. The CDR3 sequence: CASSHPHGTGLNEQYF. CDR3 coding DNA: TGCGCCAGCAGCCACCCCCACGGGACGGGACTCAACGAGCAGTACTTC.